This entry lists 13 T cell receptor beta chains sequenced from one sample in a study of a mutant IDH1 vaccine in newly diagnosed glioma. Produced via immunoSEQ multiplex PCR; TCRdb's table is partial and in-frame only. The table lists about 88,000 clones, roughly 82% of them singletons, with less than 6.5% in the top ten. This sample's time point: baseline, week 1 (first vaccination visit). The treatment here: pre-vaccination baseline after standard-of-care therapy. This sample comprised PBMCs, obtained from a glioma patient treated with radiotherapy, temozolomide or both. The receptors were gathered from a man aged 40-49 years with glioma. Some clones in this sample may be carry-over from other donors' samples.

The chain is built from TRBV9 and TRBJ1-3; D is unresolved. The CDR3 has 12 residues. CDR1 and CDR2 from the germline V gene are SGDLS and YYNGEE. The V end lost 0 bases, the J end lost 3 bases, and 1 base lay between the germline ends. CDR3 amino acids: CASSVDGNTIYF. DNA for the CDR3: TGTGCCAGCAGCGTAGATGGAAACACCATATATTTT. Combining the CDR3 with reference TRBV9 and TRBJ1-3 gives the whole variable domain DSGVTQTPKHLITATGQRVTLRCSPRSGDLSVYWYQQSLDQGLQFLIQYYNGEERAKGNILERFSAQQFPDLHSELNLSSLELGDSALYFCASSVDGNTIYFGEGSWLTVV.

The chain recombines TRBV5-1 with TRBJ2-7; no clear D. The V end lost 0 bases, the J end lost 6 bases, and 13 bases lay between the germline ends. Germline CDR1 and CDR2: SGHRS and YFSETQ. This CDR3 comprises 14 residues. CDR3: CASSLGDMAREQYF. As DNA, the CDR3 is TGCGCCAGCAGCTTGGGGGATATGGCGCGCGAGCAGTACTTC.

The chain couples TRBV4-1 to TRBJ1-2, with a possible D match to TRBD1 (5 bases). The CDR3 has 14 amino acids. Germline V gene sequence: CDR1 MGHRA, CDR2 YSYEKL. Between the trimmed V and J ends, which lost 1 base and 5 bases, there was a span of 11 bases. The CDR3 loop is CASSQGVGTYGYTF. CDR3 sequence (DNA): TGCGCCAGCAGCCAAGGGGTGGGGACTTATGGCTACACCTTC.

This chain links TRBV6-1 with TRBJ2-7, with D possibly matching TRBD2 (5 bases). The CDR3 loop spans 15 amino acids. The V and J ends lost 6 bases and 0 bases respectively, with 15 bases between them. CDR1 MNHNS and CDR2 SASEGT come from the germline V gene. CDR3 nucleotides: TGTGCCAGCAGCCCGGAGAGGGTAAGCTCCTACGAGCAGTACTTC. Translating it yields CASSPERVSSYEQYF.

The gene calls are TRBV30 and TRBJ1-3; tentative D call: TRBD1 (5 bases). The CDR3 extends over 13 amino acids. The V gene lost 2 bases and the J gene lost 4 bases, with 9 bases spanning the gap. In germline, CDR1 is GTSNPN, CDR2 SVGIG (reference sequence). In DNA, the CDR3 is TGTGCCTGGAGTTCAGGGCCCGGAAACACCATATATTTT. Its protein product is CAWSSGPGNTIYF.

The chain uses TRBV7-9 and TRBJ1-2; 8 positions agree with TRBD1. Trimming removed 4 bases from V and 4 bases from J; junction bases left unmatched: 5. The germline V gene has CDR1 SEHNR and CDR2 FQNEAQ (reference sequence). This CDR3 spans 14 amino acids. This CDR3 reads CASSSGTGTYGYTF. DNA for the CDR3: TGTGCCAGCAGCTCGGGGACAGGAACCTATGGCTACACCTTC.

This clone has just one count. The chain joins TRBV6-6 to TRBJ1-6, with 9 bases that match TRBD1. The trim removed 7 bases at V and 7 bases at J, leaving 8 bases unmatched. This CDR3 is 15 amino acids long. Germline V gene lookup returns CDR1 MNHNY and CDR2 SVGAGI (reference sequence). The CDR3 spells CASTDTTGGNSPLHF. In DNA, the CDR3 is TGTGCCAGCACCGACACCACAGGGGGCAATTCACCCCTCCACTTT.

V usage is TRBV6-6 and J usage is TRBJ1-3; D is perhaps TRBD1 (6 bases). CDR1 and CDR2 (germline): MNHNY, SVGAGI (reference sequence). V gave up 0 bases and J gave up 0 bases, with 6 bases separating them. CDR3 length: 15 residues. The CDR3 bases are TGTGCCAGCAGTTACTCAGGGGGCTCTGGAAACACCATATATTTT. Its protein product is CASSYSGGSGNTIYF.

The rearrangement joins TRBV2 to TRBJ2-7, with TRBD2 identical over 9 bases. Germline V CDR1 and CDR2: SNHLY, FYNNEI. CDR3 size: 15 residues. The ends lost 9 bases at V and 3 bases at J; junction bases unmatched: 12. Written as DNA, the CDR3 is TGTGCCAGTACCGCGGGGGGACTAGCTTACTACGAGCAGTACTTC. Its translation is CASTAGGLAYYEQYF.

This rearrangement joins TRBV2 to TRBJ2-5, with no clear D. Germline lookup yields CDR1 SNHLY and CDR2 FYNNEI. The V and J ends lost 5 bases and 4 bases respectively, with 14 bases between them. The CDR3 runs 14 residues. CDR3 in DNA: TGTGCCAGCAGTCCAGATCTCCCCAGAGAGACCCAGTACTTC. Residues: CASSPDLPRETQYF.

In its sample, this clone was seen once. The chain carries TRBV2 and TRBJ1-5; D call uncertain. The germline V and J ends were trimmed by 1 base and 6 bases, with 10 bases remaining between them. This CDR3 has 14 residues. Germline V gives CDR1 SNHLY, CDR2 FYNNEI. The CDR3 nucleotides are TGTGCCAGCAGTGAAGAGGAGATTGGTCAGCCCCAGCATTTT. The encoded protein is CASSEEEIGQPQHF.

The chain is built from TRBV4-1 and TRBJ1-3; no reliable D call. The CDR3 spans 19 residues. The germline V and J ends were trimmed by 3 bases and 2 bases, with 23 bases remaining between them. CDR1 and CDR2 (germline): MGHRA, YSYEKL. The CDR3 DNA sequence: TGCGCCAGCAGCCAGACGCGTATGGACTTCGTTGATACTGGAAACACCATATATTTT. It translates to CASSQTRMDFVDTGNTIYF.

The chain has TRBV30 and TRBJ2-2; D gene ambiguous. There are 14 residues in the CDR3. With 0 bases removed from V and 6 bases from J, the gap between germline ends came to 11 bases. Germline V gives CDR1 GTSNPN, CDR2 SVGIG (reference sequence). CDR3 residues: CAWSVSNLPGELFF. CDR3 bases: TGTGCCTGGAGTGTGTCGAACCTCCCCGGGGAGCTGTTTTTT.